These 22 T cell receptor beta chains came from one sample sequenced in a study of T cells in Graves' hyperthyroidism and ophthalmopathy. TCR beta CDR3 regions were amplified from RNA transcripts. In the first-round RT-PCR of the TCR CDR3, the HTBI primer set was used. In TCRdb, the multiplex PCR reads were re-called with MiXCR into one record per CDR3 protein. The sample lists some 490,000 distinct CDR3 sequences, about 16% seen once, with roughly 29% in the top ten. Material: blood. These receptor sequences come from a young woman with Graves' ophthalmopathy.

This clonotype turned up a few times. The V call is TRBV19, the J call TRBJ1-5; D might be TRBD1 (6 bases). Trimming shortened V by 5 bases and J by 6 bases, and 14 bases separated the two germline ends. Germline V CDR1 and CDR2: LNHDA, SQIVND (reference sequence). This CDR3 region has 14 residues. The CDR3: CASSRDRLGQPQHF. CDR3 nucleotides: TGTGCCAGTAGTCGCGACAGGTTGGGTCAGCCCCAGCATTTT.

The chain combines TRBV20-1 with TRBJ2-3; 9 positions match TRBD2. The CDR3 covers 17 residues. J was trimmed by 7 bases and V by 6 bases; bases with no gene match: 20. Germline V CDR1 and CDR2: DFQATT, SNEGSKA (reference sequence). CDR3 amino acids: CSAQTTPGTSSSHTQYF. CDR3 bases: TGCAGTGCCCAAACCACTCCCGGGACTAGCTCGTCCCATACGCAGTATTTT.

The genes are TRBV15 and TRBJ1-5; D is ambiguous. Germline V gene sequence: CDR1 LNHNV, CDR2 YYDKDF (reference sequence). V was clipped by 0 bases and J by 4 bases, with 10 bases between them. This CDR3 is built from 15 residues. The CDR3 DNA is TGTGCCACCAGCAGAGATATCACAGCTAATCAGCCCCAGCATTTT. It encodes CATSRDITANQPQHF. The full variable domain, its missing parts supplied by reference TRBV15 and TRBJ1-5, is DAMVIQNPRYQVTQFGKPVTLSCSQTLNHNVMYWYQQKSSQAPKLLFHYYDKDFNNEADTPDNFQSRRPNTSFCFLDIRSPGLGDTAMYLCATSRDITANQPQHFGDGTRLSIL.

This clonotype showed up many times. The V call is TRBV5-1, the J call TRBJ2-1; 7 bases line up with TRBD1. Looked up from germline, CDR1 is SGHRS and CDR2 is YFSETQ. V gave up 0 bases and J gave up 6 bases; unmatched junction bases: 9. The CDR3 contains 16 residues. This chain's CDR3 is CASSLGDSSLGNEQFF. CDR3 DNA sequence: TGCGCCAGCAGCTTGGGGGACAGCTCGCTGGGCAATGAGCAGTTCTTC.

This clonotype was observed at least ten times. The chain links TRBV6-2 or TRBV6-3 to TRBJ2-7; D unresolved. The V and J ends lost 2 bases and 0 bases respectively, with 5 bases between them. The V gene's germline CDR1 is MNHEY and CDR2 SVGEGT. The CDR3 runs 13 residues. The CDR3, as DNA: TGTGCCAGCAGTTACAGGAGCTCCTACGAGCAGTACTTC. Protein product: CASSYRSSYEQYF.

The sample holds a few counts of this clonotype. The chain employs TRBV4-1 and TRBJ1-2, with D hard to call. Germline V gene lookup returns CDR1 MGHRA and CDR2 YSYEKL. The CDR3 spans 15 residues. The germline V and J ends were trimmed by 4 bases and 0 bases, with 12 bases remaining between them. CDR3 sequence reads: CASSPKGKANYGYTF. In DNA, the CDR3 is TGCGCCAGCAGCCCCAAGGGAAAGGCTAACTATGGCTACACCTTC.

The chain joins TRBV6-2 or TRBV6-3 to TRBJ2-3, with TRBD1 matching 11 bases. V lost 4 bases to trimming and J lost 7 bases; unmatched junction nucleotides: 7. The CDR3 covers 15 residues. Germline CDR1 reads MNHEY; CDR2 reads SVGEGT. The CDR3 protein is CASSLGQGEVNTQYF. The CDR3 DNA sequence: TGTGCCAGCAGTTTGGGACAGGGGGAAGTTAATACGCAGTATTTT.

This clonotype was seen a handful of times. The chain recombines TRBV27 with TRBJ2-7, with TRBD1 identical over 10 bases. The V and J ends lost 1 base and 6 bases, in that order; junction bases with no gene match: 3. Germline assignment: CDR1 MNHEY and CDR2 SMNVEV (reference sequence). This CDR3 is 14 amino acids long. In DNA form, the CDR3 reads TGTGCCAGCAGTTTATTTTGGACAGGGGGCGAGCAGTACTTC. Its protein product is CASSLFWTGGEQYF.

This clonotype showed up just a few times. The junction departs from the called germline gene at one end, perhaps through a read error. This chain connects TRBV7-9 to TRBJ1-1, with TRBD1 as a possible D gene (5 bases). The CDR3 is 14 residues long. Germline loops: CDR1 SEHNR, CDR2 FQNEAQ (reference sequence). CDR3: CASSLQGYHTEASF. In DNA form, the CDR3 reads TGTGCCAGCAGCTTACAGGGATACCACACTGAAGCTTCCTTT.

In this sample, this clonotype turned up many times. V is TRBV20-1 and J is TRBJ2-4; the D call may be TRBD1 or TRBD2 (5 bases each). The ends were cut back, 4 bases at V and 0 bases at J, with 16 bases in the middle. CDR1 and CDR2 from the germline V gene are DFQATT and SNEGSKA (reference sequence). This CDR3 is built from 16 residues. CDR3 sequence reads: CSAKGPFFLAKNIQYF. CDR3 bases: TGCAGTGCTAAGGGACCCTTCTTCCTAGCCAAAAACATTCAGTACTTC.

In this sample, this clonotype turned up a few times. V gene TRBV28 combines with J gene TRBJ2-7; tentatively, D is TRBD2 (5 bases). This CDR3 contains 14 residues. With 8 bases removed from V and 3 bases from J, the gap between germline ends came to 17 bases. CDR1 and CDR2 (germline): MDHEN, SYDVKM. The CDR3 coding sequence is TGTGCCAGCCGAGGCGGACCGGGGAGCTACGAGCAGTACTTC. Residues: CASRGGPGSYEQYF.

Comments on this clonotype: It may be a read error: a sequence one base away is much more abundant. The chain recombines TRBV29-1 with TRBJ2-5; TRBD1 might be the D (5 bases). Trimming removed 6 bases at V and 7 bases at J, with 15 bases between. Germline-derived CDR1 and CDR2 are SQVTM and ANQGSEA. This CDR3 contains 12 residues. CDR3 in amino acids: CSVSGKLGTQYF. DNA of the CDR3: TGCAGCGTGTCAGGGAAATTAGGGACCCAGTACTTC.

As regards this clonotype: The conserved final phenylalanine or tryptophan is absent from the CDR3, which likely points to a read error. The V and J genes are TRBV25-1 and TRBJ2-1, with D tentatively TRBD2 (5 bases). V dropped 4 bases and J dropped 0 bases, with 10 bases sitting between them. Germline CDR1 is MGHDK and CDR2 is SYGVNS. The CDR3 extends over 15 amino acids. This CDR3 is CASSGSGFSYNEQFL. Here the CDR3 DNA reads TGTGCCAGCAGTGGCTCGGGGTTCTCCTACAATGAGCAGTTCCTC.

The J gene is TRBJ1-3, the V gene TRBV28; TRBD1 might be the D (5 bases). V lost 6 bases and J lost 4, with 16 bases in between. Per germline, CDR1 MDHEN and CDR2 SYDVKM. The CDR3 consists of 15 residues. CDR3 DNA: TGTGCCAGCAGCCCGACAGAGCTCGGGGGAAACACCATATATTTT. It encodes CASSPTELGGNTIYF.

This clonotype was found many times. The chain recombines TRBV28 with TRBJ1-1, with D unclear. Germline V lookup: CDR1 MDHEN, CDR2 SYDVKM. The V end lost 7 bases, the J end lost 1 base, and 10 bases lay between the germline ends. The CDR3 has 13 residues. In nucleotides, the CDR3 is TGTGCCAGCATTAATCGGCAGAACACTGAAGCTTTCTTT. It translates to CASINRQNTEAFF.

This rearrangement joins TRBV7-2 to TRBJ2-2, with TRBD2 identical over 7 bases. V gave up 1 base and J gave up 2 bases; unmatched junction bases: 10. In germline, CDR1 is SGHTA, CDR2 FQGNSA. This CDR3 contains 18 residues. The CDR3 nucleotides are TGTGCCAGCAGCTTAGGGGTAGTTGCGGGAGCCAACACCGGGGAGCTGTTTTTT. Amino acids: CASSLGVVAGANTGELFF.

In this sample, this clonotype turned up many times. This chain links TRBV18 with TRBJ1-1; D gene uncertain. V lost 3 bases to trimming and J lost 8 bases, with 19 bases between them. The CDR3 covers 15 residues. CDR1 KGHSH and CDR2 LQKENI come from the germline V gene. CDR3 nucleotide sequence: TGTGCCAGCTCACCTGAACAGATTCGAGAGTCGGAAGCTTTCTTT. It yields the protein CASSPEQIRESEAFF.

As to this clonotype: This sequence may be a read error, since a much larger clone differs from it by one base. V and J are TRBV29-1 and TRBJ1-1; 9 nucleotides match TRBD1. The ends lost 1 base at V and 1 base at J; junction bases unmatched: 10. The germline V gene encodes CDR1 SQVTM and CDR2 ANQGSEA. This CDR3 contains 17 residues. CDR3 residues: CSVEGRLSDRGNTEAFF. As DNA, the CDR3 is TGCAGCGTTGAAGGGAGACTTTCGGACAGGGGGAACACTGAAGCTTTCTTT.

This clonotype appeared a few times. The chain recombines TRBV4-3 with TRBJ1-4, with unresolved D. V lost 0 bases, J lost 0 bases, and 11 bases lay in between. Germline V gene sequence: CDR1 LGHNA, CDR2 YSLEER. The CDR3 runs to 17 residues. This chain's CDR3 is CASSQEGRAATNEKLFF. The DNA for the CDR3 is TGCGCCAGCAGCCAAGAGGGGAGGGCCGCAACTAATGAAAAACTGTTTTTT.

The rearrangement joins TRBV6-2 or TRBV6-3 to TRBJ2-1, with TRBD1 matching 9 bases. After removal of 7 bases from V and 9 bases from J, the junction contained 10 bases not matched to a gene. The CDR3 is 14 amino acids. Germline V gives CDR1 MNHEY, CDR2 SVGEGT. CDR3 sequence reads: CASTPGQGSAEQFF. The CDR3 DNA reads as TGTGCCAGCACCCCGGGACAGGGTTCCGCTGAGCAGTTCTTC.

The sample holds many counts of this clonotype. The chain combines TRBV28 with TRBJ2-7; 7 bases map to TRBD1. This CDR3 has 14 amino acids. The germline CDR1 and CDR2 sequences are MDHEN and SYDVKM. V lost 6 bases, J lost 6 bases, and 11 bases stayed unmatched. The chain's CDR3 is CASSPTGAVGEQYF. The DNA of the CDR3 is TGTGCCAGCAGCCCCACAGGGGCGGTCGGCGAGCAGTACTTC.

This clonotype has a handful of counts. Written as DNA, the CDR3 is TGCAGCGTTGTGCCCCCCGGTCCGGCGACTGAAGCTTTCTTT. Translation gives CSVVPPGPATEAFF. This chain joins TRBV29-1 and TRBJ1-1, with D uncertain. With 4 bases removed from V and 5 bases from J, the gap between germline ends came to 17 bases. CDR1 and CDR2 from the germline V gene are SQVTM and ANQGSEA. CDR3 length: 14 amino acids.